Presented here are 32 T cell receptor beta chains from one specimen sequenced in a study of OX40 agonist ivuxolimab in advanced cancers. TCRdb keeps only in-frame clones here, not all; method: immunoSEQ multiplex PCR. Of roughly 100,000 clones detected, 70% to 90% appear once; the ten largest clones hold 3.8%. The sequenced sample was CD4+ or CD8+ T cells sorted from blood, obtained in a trial of the OX40 agonist ivuxolimab. These TCRs come from an adult with an advanced solid tumor such as melanoma, head and neck, liver or kidney cancer.

This chain links TRBV7-6 with TRBJ1-1; a possible D gene is TRBD1 (5 bases). V lost 5 bases, J lost 5 bases, and 15 bases lay in between. Germline V CDR1 and CDR2: SGHVS, FNYEAQ. The CDR3 runs to 14 residues. CDR3 protein: CASSPPIPGTEAFF. DNA for the CDR3: TGTGCCAGCAGCCCCCCTATTCCAGGGACTGAAGCTTTCTTT.

CDR3 protein: CASSFNTATNEKLFF. The CDR3 nucleotides are TGCGCCAGCAGCTTCAATACTGCAACTAATGAAAAACTGTTTTTT. V and J are TRBV5-1 and TRBJ1-4, with D unclear. Trimming took off 2 bases at V and 0 bases at J, with 8 bases between the two ends. Germline V CDR1 and CDR2: SGHRS, YFSETQ. The CDR3 runs 15 residues.

Comments on this clone: The identical CDR3 is also encoded by other nucleotide sequences in the sample. The rearrangement joins TRBV28 to TRBJ2-7; D perhaps matches TRBD2 (6 bases). This CDR3 is 15 amino acids long. The V end was cut by 3 bases, the J end by 0 bases, with 12 bases between. CDR1 MDHEN and CDR2 SYDVKM come from the germline V gene. CDR3 in amino acids: CASSFRRASSYEQYF. The CDR3 nucleotides are TGTGCCAGCAGTTTTAGGAGGGCGAGCTCCTACGAGCAGTACTTC.

The chain links TRBV11-2 to TRBJ2-1; 9 bases align to TRBD2. Trimming cost V 0 bases and J 9 bases; bases outside gene matches: 12. Germline loops: CDR1 SGHAT, CDR2 FQNNGV. The CDR3 is 17 amino acids. This chain's CDR3 is CASSLESLSGSRGEQFF. The DNA of the CDR3 is TGTGCCAGCAGCTTAGAGAGTCTTAGCGGGAGTCGCGGTGAGCAGTTCTTC. The variable domain in full, with the rest retrieved from reference TRBV11-2 and TRBJ2-1, is EAGVAQSPRYKIIEKRQSVAFWCNPISGHATLYWYQQILGQGPKLLIQFQNNGVVDDSQLPKDRFSAERLKGVDSTLKIQPAKLEDSAVYLCASSLESLSGSRGEQFFGPGTRLTVL.

The chain has TRBV5-4 and TRBJ1-1, with D hard to call. This CDR3 spans 13 amino acids. The germline CDR1 and CDR2 sequences are SGHNT and YYREEE (reference sequence). The V and J ends lost 0 bases and 5 bases respectively, with 8 bases between them. DNA for the CDR3: TGTGCCAGCAGCTTGGACCAGAGGACTGAAGCTTTCTTT. It is translated as CASSLDQRTEAFF.

Only a few counts were recorded for this clone. The genes are TRBV4-1 and TRBJ2-5, with D perhaps TRBD1 (5 bases). The CDR3 runs 15 residues. Germline CDR1 MGHRA, CDR2 YSYEKL. V was shortened by 0 bases and J by 5 bases, with 13 bases between the two germline ends. CDR3 in DNA: TGCGCCAGCAGCCAAGACAGGGAACTTCGGGAGACCCAGTACTTC. As protein: CASSQDRELRETQYF.

This clone was seen just once. The chain uses TRBV2 and TRBJ2-5; D is possibly TRBD1 or TRBD2 (5 bases each). With the DNA end fitting TRBJ2-7 better, the J assignment may be wrong. The germline gives CDR1 SNHLY, CDR2 FYNNEI. This CDR3 comprises 12 residues. The CDR3 nucleotides are TGTGCCAGCAGTGGGGGGTCCTACGAGCAGTACTTC. This translates into CASSGGSYEQYF.

J is TRBJ2-1 and V is TRBV10-3, with a weak D call TRBD2 (6 bases). CDR3 length: 14 amino acids. V was trimmed by 6 bases and J by 10 bases, leaving 19 bases between them. Looked up from germline, CDR1 is ENHRY and CDR2 is SYGVKD. The CDR3 protein is CAISEARDSGEQFF. CDR3 sequence (DNA): TGTGCCATCAGCGAGGCCCGGGACTCTGGAGAGCAGTTCTTC.

For the CDR3, the DNA is TGTGCCAGCAGTGATGAGACCCAGTACTTC. It specifies CASSDETQYF. The chain is built from TRBV2 and TRBJ2-5; D remains ambiguous. Germline V lookup: CDR1 SNHLY, CDR2 FYNNEI. Between the trimmed V and J ends, which lost 3 bases and 5 bases, there was a span of 1 base. The CDR3 contains 10 residues.

The gene calls are TRBV5-4 and TRBJ2-7; D might be TRBD1 (6 bases). The CDR3 sequence is 16 residues long. V shed 4 bases and J shed 0 bases, with 17 bases lying between them. Germline V lookup: CDR1 SGHNT, CDR2 YYREEE (reference sequence). CDR3 DNA sequence: TGTGCCAGCAGCCAAGGGGGAATCGAGATCTCCTACGAGCAGTACTTC. Its translation: CASSQGGIEISYEQYF.

V and J are TRBV6-5 and TRBJ2-1; perhaps D is TRBD1 or TRBD2 (7 bases each). This CDR3 comprises 15 residues. The germline gives CDR1 MNHEY, CDR2 SVGAGI. V was pared by 2 bases and J by 6 bases, with 14 bases between. The CDR3: CASSYGRGPGNEQFF. The CDR3 DNA sequence: TGTGCCAGCAGTTACGGGAGGGGGCCTGGCAATGAGCAGTTCTTC.

The chain recombines TRBV5-4 with TRBJ1-4; the D is unclear. From germline, CDR1 is SGHNT and CDR2 YYREEE (reference sequence). V gave up 2 bases and J gave up 0 bases, with 8 bases separating them. The CDR3 loop spans 15 amino acids. This chain's CDR3 is CASSLSQSTNEKLFF. The CDR3 DNA reads TGTGCCAGCAGCTTATCACAGTCAACTAATGAAAAACTGTTTTTT.

This rearrangement joins TRBV6-1 to TRBJ2-7; D is ambiguous. Germline CDR1 MNHNS, CDR2 SASEGT. V was trimmed by 4 bases and J by 0 bases, leaving 1 base between them. CDR3 length equals 11 residues. The CDR3: CASSASYEQYF. The CDR3 nucleotides read TGTGCCAGCAGTGCCTCCTACGAGCAGTACTTC.

The genes are TRBV28 and TRBJ2-7, with D possibly matching TRBD1 (6 bases). Germline V gene lookup returns CDR1 MDHEN and CDR2 SYDVKM. The CDR3 extends over 12 amino acids. Between the trimmed V and J ends, which lost 6 bases and 3 bases, there was a span of 9 bases. The CDR3 DNA reads TGTGCCAGCAGGCGAGGGGGCTACGAGCAGTACTTC. The encoded protein is CASRRGGYEQYF. The entire variable domain, with the rest obtained from reference TRBV28 and TRBJ2-7, is as follows: DVKVTQSSRYLVKRTGEKVFLECVQDMDHENMFWYRQDPGLGLRLIYFSYDVKMKEKGDIPEGYSVSREKKERFSLILESASTNQTSMYLCASRRGGYEQYFGPGTRLTVT.

This clone appeared a single time. The chain links TRBV19 to TRBJ2-7, with 7 bases fitting TRBD1. Germline V lookup: CDR1 LNHDA, CDR2 SQIVND (reference sequence). This CDR3 has 14 amino acids. V dropped 6 bases and J dropped 1; count of bases not matched to a gene: 6. CDR3 region: CASSTRTGSYEQYF. DNA for the CDR3: TGTGCCAGTAGCACCCGGACAGGATCCTACGAGCAGTACTTC.

In this sample, this clone turned up once. The chain combines TRBV27 with TRBJ1-2; D may be TRBD1 (5 bases). V shed 6 bases and J shed 4 bases, with 18 bases lying between them. Per germline, CDR1 MNHEY and CDR2 SMNVEV (reference sequence). The CDR3 contains 15 residues. CDR3 amino acids: CASRSILAGSYGYTF. In nucleotides, the CDR3 is TGTGCCAGCAGATCCATTTTGGCAGGGAGCTATGGCTACACCTTC.

The CDR3 DNA is TGTGCCAGCACCTGGGGTAGCTCCTACAATGAGCAGTTCTTC. It specifies CASTWGSSYNEQFF. V usage is TRBV27 and J usage is TRBJ2-1; D not resolved. Germline V lookup: CDR1 MNHEY, CDR2 SMNVEV (reference sequence). CDR3 length: 14 amino acids. The V and J ends lost 7 bases and 0 bases respectively, with 10 bases between them.

V usage is TRBV5-6 and J usage is TRBJ2-1, with TRBD1 matching 9 bases. This CDR3 region has 15 residues. With V trimmed by 5 bases and J by 8 bases, 11 bases remained unmatched. The V gene's germline CDR1 is SGHDT and CDR2 YYEEEE. This CDR3 is CASRDRDRVSYEQFF. Here the CDR3 DNA reads TGTGCCAGCAGGGACCGGGACAGGGTTTCGTATGAGCAGTTCTTC.

The chain carries TRBV5-1 and TRBJ2-5; D is tentatively TRBD1 or TRBD2 (6 bases each). The last part of the DNA fits TRBJ2-7 better; the J call may be wrong. CDR3 length equals 14 residues. Germline V gene sequence: CDR1 SGHRS, CDR2 YFSETQ. For the CDR3, the DNA is TGCGCCAGCAGCCCGACGGGGGCATACTACGAGCAGTACTTC. It specifies CASSPTGAYYEQYF.

The chain has TRBV7-2 and TRBJ2-3; TRBD2 aligns across 12 bases. This CDR3 contains 17 residues. V lost 5 bases, J lost 8 bases, and 14 bases stayed unmatched. Germline values: CDR1 SGHTA, CDR2 FQGNSA. The CDR3 nucleotides are TGTGCCAGCAGCCCCCGGACTAGCGGGATTTCCATCCGTACGCAGTATTTT. Protein sequence: CASSPRTSGISIRTQYF.

V and J are TRBV7-2 and TRBJ2-7; D is perhaps TRBD1 (5 bases). Looked up from germline, CDR1 is SGHTA and CDR2 is FQGNSA. The CDR3 loop spans 13 amino acids. V lost 1 base and J 5 bases, leaving 9 bases between the germline ends. CDR3 nucleotide sequence: TGTGCCAGCAGCTTAGACAGGCTCAACGAGCAGTACTTC. Translation: CASSLDRLNEQYF.

The genes are TRBV5-1 and TRBJ2-3; 8 nucleotides align to TRBD1. The CDR3 contains 15 residues. CDR1 and CDR2 from the germline V gene are SGHRS and YFSETQ. Trimming took 0 bases from V and 2 from J; bases not matched to a gene: 2. As DNA, the CDR3 is TGCGCCAGCAGCTTGGTTCAGGGGGCCACAGATACGCAGTATTTT. Amino acid sequence: CASSLVQGATDTQYF.

The genes are TRBV5-1 and TRBJ2-7; tentatively, D is TRBD1 or TRBD2 (5 bases each). CDR3 length: 14 amino acids. The V gene's germline CDR1 is SGHRS and CDR2 YFSETQ. Trimming cost V 0 bases and J 1 base, with 8 bases left between them. The chain's CDR3 is CASSLAGTSYEQYF. CDR3 nucleotides: TGCGCCAGCAGCTTGGCGGGGACGTCCTACGAGCAGTACTTC.

The V call is TRBV27, the J call TRBJ2-1; tentatively, D is TRBD1 (6 bases). V lost 2 bases, J lost 3 bases, and 11 bases lay in between. This CDR3 comprises 15 residues. From germline, CDR1 is MNHEY and CDR2 SMNVEV (reference sequence). DNA of the CDR3: TGTGCCAGCAGTTTAACCGGGACAATCTACAATGAGCAGTTCTTC. Amino acids: CASSLTGTIYNEQFF.

The chain links TRBV5-1 to TRBJ1-2; 8 nucleotides align to TRBD1. The germline V gene encodes CDR1 SGHRS and CDR2 YFSETQ. The CDR3 contains 14 residues. J lost 8 bases, V lost 0 bases, and 6 bases had no gene match. As DNA, the CDR3 is TGCGCCAGCAGCTTGGGACAGGGGCAAGAGGGCTACACCTTC. Its translation: CASSLGQGQEGYTF.

The chain employs TRBV9 and TRBJ2-1, with a weak D call TRBD2 (5 bases). Germline lookup yields CDR1 SGDLS and CDR2 YYNGEE. Trimming removed 3 bases from V and 10 bases from J, with 14 bases in between. CDR3 size: 13 residues. The CDR3, as DNA: TGTGCCAGCAGCGAGGACTGGGCCCAAGAGCAGTTCTTC. This gives the protein CASSEDWAQEQFF.

This chain uses TRBV5-6 with TRBJ2-3; D not resolved. CDR3 length: 15 amino acids. The germline gives CDR1 SGHDT, CDR2 YYEEEE. With 1 base removed from V and 1 base from J, the gap between germline ends came to 10 bases. CDR3 nucleotides: TGTGCCAGCAGCTTGATGGCGGCCGGCACAGATACGCAGTATTTT. It encodes CASSLMAAGTDTQYF.

The chain recombines TRBV6-1 with TRBJ2-7, with D perhaps TRBD2 (6 bases). Germline V gene data show CDR1 as MNHNS and CDR2 as SASEGT. This CDR3 is built from 16 residues. Trimming pared 1 base from V and 5 bases from J, leaving 18 bases between. The CDR3 bases are TGTGCCAGCAGTGAAGGGGGAGGCAGGCAGGGCCACGAGCAGTACTTC. It yields the protein CASSEGGGRQGHEQYF.

In this sample, this clone turned up a few times. The chain carries TRBV4-1 and TRBJ2-7; 9 nucleotides align to TRBD1. J was trimmed by 5 bases and V by 2 bases; bases with no gene match: 7. Per the germline V gene, CDR1 is MGHRA and CDR2 is YSYEKL. This CDR3 has 15 residues. The DNA for the CDR3 is TGCGCCAGCAGCCAACCCGGGACAGGGAAAAACGAGCAGTACTTC. This translates into CASSQPGTGKNEQYF.

The genes are TRBV27 and TRBJ1-5; the match to TRBD1 covers 8 bases. This CDR3 has 17 amino acids. Germline CDR1 is MNHEY and CDR2 is SMNVEV (reference sequence). Trimming cost V 2 bases and J 3 bases; bases outside gene matches: 9. DNA of the CDR3: TGTGCCAGCAGTTTACAGCCCGGGACAGGTTTCAATCAGCCCCAGCATTTT. Encoded protein: CASSLQPGTGFNQPQHF.

As to this clone: The junction differs from germline at one of its ends, possibly a read error. This chain connects TRBV28 to TRBJ2-7; D not certain. CDR3 size: 11 residues. CDR1 and CDR2 from the germline V gene are MDHEN and SYDVKM. The CDR3 spells CASSSPSNYVF. In DNA form, the CDR3 reads TGTGCCAGCAGTTCGCCCTCTAATTACGTCTTC.

The chain employs TRBV7-6 and TRBJ2-7; TRBD1 matches 11 bases. V was clipped by 1 base and J by 2 bases; unmatched bases: 7. Germline V gene sequence: CDR1 SGHVS, CDR2 FNYEAQ. This CDR3 is 17 amino acids long. CDR3 sequence (DNA): TGTGCCAGCAGCTTAGGCCCCGGGACAGGGGGTCCCTACGAGCAGTACTTC. Translating it yields CASSLGPGTGGPYEQYF.